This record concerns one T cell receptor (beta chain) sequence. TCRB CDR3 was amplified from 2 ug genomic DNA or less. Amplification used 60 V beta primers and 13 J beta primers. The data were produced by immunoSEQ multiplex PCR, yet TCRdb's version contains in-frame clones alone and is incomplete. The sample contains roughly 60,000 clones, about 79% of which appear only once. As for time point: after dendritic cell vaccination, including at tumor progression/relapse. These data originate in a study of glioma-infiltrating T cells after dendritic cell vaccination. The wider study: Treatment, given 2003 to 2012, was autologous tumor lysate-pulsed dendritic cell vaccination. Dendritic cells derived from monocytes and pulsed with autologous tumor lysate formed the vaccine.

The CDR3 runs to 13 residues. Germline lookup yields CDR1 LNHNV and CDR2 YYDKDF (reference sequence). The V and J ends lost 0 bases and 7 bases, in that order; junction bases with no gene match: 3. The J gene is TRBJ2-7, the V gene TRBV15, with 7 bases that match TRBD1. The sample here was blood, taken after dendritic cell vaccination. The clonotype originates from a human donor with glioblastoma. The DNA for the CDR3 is TGTGCCACCAGCAGAGAAGGGGGCCGGGAGCAGTACTTC. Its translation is CATSREGGREQYF.